These 21 T cell receptor beta chains came from one sample sequenced in a study of CD8+CD57+ T cells in acquired aplastic anemia. Genomic DNA was employed as the template in profiling TCR beta VDJ and CDR3. TCRdb recomputed calls from the reads with MiXCR, one row per CDR3 protein. The data show 200,000 or so distinct CDR3 sequences, with 64% seen just once and about 43% held by the top ten. The specimen was sorted CD4+, CD8+, or CD8+CD57+ T cells (not recorded which) from PBMCs. These receptors were collected from a human donor with severe aplastic anemia or a healthy control (not recorded which).

A word on this clonotype: This may come from a read error, since a much larger clone is one base off. The chain combines TRBV30 with TRBJ2-7; D might be TRBD1 (5 bases). V lost 4 bases, J lost 7 bases, and 11 bases lay in between. The CDR3 is made up of 11 amino acids. Germline-derived CDR1 and CDR2 are GTSNPN and SVGIG (reference sequence). In nucleotides, the CDR3 is TGTGCCTGGATTGTAGGGGATGAGCAGTACTTC. As protein: CAWIVGDEQYF.

This chain connects TRBV2 to TRBJ1-1; D ambiguous. Germline loops: CDR1 SNHLY, CDR2 FYNNEI. This CDR3 has 14 amino acids. Deletions cut 6 bases from V and 4 bases from J, with 15 bases between. In nucleotides, the CDR3 is TGTGCCAGCAGCTCGGCGGGAGGGAGCACTGAAGCTTTCTTT. Its protein is CASSSAGGSTEAFF. The variable domain in full, with the rest retrieved from reference TRBV2 and TRBJ1-1, is EPEVTQTPSHQVTQMGQEVILRCVPISNHLYFYWYRQILGQKVEFLVSFYNNEISEKSEIFDDQFSVERPDGSNFTLKIRSTKLEDSAMYFCASSSAGGSTEAFFGQGTRLTVV.

The rearrangement joins TRBV20-1 to TRBJ2-7, with D possibly being TRBD1 or TRBD2 (5 bases each). Germline V lookup: CDR1 DFQATT, CDR2 SNEGSKA (reference sequence). V was trimmed by 6 bases and J by 9 bases, leaving 15 bases between them. The CDR3 totals 11 residues. This CDR3 is CSARAMGVQYF. CDR3 nucleotides: TGCAGTGCCAGGGCGATGGGGGTGCAGTACTTC.

The CDR3 is CSVGYRLSTDTQYF. CDR3 in DNA: TGCAGCGTTGGGTACAGGTTAAGCACAGATACGCAGTATTTT. The chain uses TRBV29-1 and TRBJ2-3; possibly TRBD1 for D (5 bases). This CDR3 is 14 amino acids long. V lost 4 bases and J lost 0, with 11 bases in between. CDR1 SQVTM and CDR2 ANQGSEA come from the germline V gene.

The V and J genes are TRBV7-3 and TRBJ1-1; D remains unclear. Trimming pared 2 bases from V and 11 bases from J, leaving 12 bases between. The CDR3 extends over 12 amino acids. In germline, CDR1 is SGHTA, CDR2 FQGTGA. CDR3 DNA sequence: TGTGCCAGCAGCTTAGAGGACCCGTGGGCTTTCTTT. Protein product: CASSLEDPWAFF.

V usage is TRBV19 and J usage is TRBJ1-5; D ambiguous. The V and J ends lost 0 bases and 0 bases respectively, with 6 bases between them. Germline V CDR1 and CDR2: LNHDA, SQIVND (reference sequence). The CDR3 covers 15 residues. CDR3: CASSIEGYSNQPQHF. CDR3 nucleotide sequence: TGTGCCAGTAGTATAGAGGGATATAGCAATCAGCCCCAGCATTTT.

With respect to this clonotype: A read error may account for a junction end that differs from germline. This rearrangement joins TRBV20-1 to TRBJ2-1; D not resolved. CDR1 DFQATT and CDR2 SNEGSKA come from the germline V gene (reference sequence). This CDR3 comprises 15 residues. The CDR3 bases are TGCAGTGCTAGGGCTGGGCCAAGCTCCTACAATCAGCAGTTCTTC. Amino acid sequence: CSARAGPSSYNQQFF.

This rearrangement joins TRBV20-1 to TRBJ1-5, with a tentative D call TRBD1 (5 bases). V gave up 8 bases and J gave up 2 bases, with 13 bases separating them. The germline CDR1 and CDR2 sequences are DFQATT and SNEGSKA (reference sequence). This CDR3 spans 13 amino acids. DNA for the CDR3: TGCAGTCTCTGGGGGGGAGGCAATCAGCCCCAGCATTTT. Translation: CSLWGGGNQPQHF.

This clonotype was observed many times. This chain connects TRBV6-5 to TRBJ1-1; the D is unclear. Trimming took 5 bases from V and 5 from J, leaving 9 bases between them. Germline-derived CDR1 and CDR2 are MNHEY and SVGAGI. The CDR3 totals 12 residues. CDR3 protein: CASSPTGTEAFF. As DNA, the CDR3 is TGTGCCAGCAGTCCTACCGGGACTGAAGCTTTCTTT.

In its sample, this clonotype was seen once. The chain has TRBV5-4 and TRBJ2-7; D could derive from TRBD1 or TRBD2 (6 bases each). Trimming shortened V by 4 bases and J by 3 bases, and 20 bases separated the two germline ends. From germline, CDR1 is SGHNT and CDR2 YYREEE (reference sequence). The CDR3 has 16 amino acids. The DNA of the CDR3 is TGTGCCAGCAGCCCCGGGTGGGGGGCAGGGCACTACGAGCAGTACTTC. The encoded protein is CASSPGWGAGHYEQYF.

This clonotype has a single count. The rearrangement joins TRBV20-1 to TRBJ2-1, with 7 bases fitting TRBD1. Per the germline V gene, CDR1 is DFQATT and CDR2 is SNEGSKA (reference sequence). The CDR3 has 14 residues. Trimming at V came to 0 bases and at J to 10 bases, leaving 9 bases not matched to a gene. The CDR3 spells CSAREAKTGYEQFF. The CDR3 region has the DNA TGCAGTGCTAGAGAGGCCAAGACAGGGTACGAGCAGTTCTTC.

This clonotype was found a few times. The J gene is TRBJ2-7, the V gene TRBV15; D uncertain. Trimming shortened V by 3 bases and J by 0 bases, and 9 bases separated the two germline ends. This CDR3 is 14 amino acids long. Looked up from germline, CDR1 is LNHNV and CDR2 is YYDKDF (reference sequence). CDR3 amino acids: CATSRNPSSYEQYF. The CDR3 DNA follows: TGTGCCACCAGCAGGAATCCGAGCTCCTACGAGCAGTACTTC.

The rearrangement links TRBV11-1 to TRBJ1-1; D might be TRBD1 (5 bases). The CDR3 length is 13 residues. Trimming left V 4 bases short and J 4 bases short, with 10 bases between. Germline V gene data show CDR1 as SGHAT and CDR2 as FQDESV (reference sequence). CDR3 nucleotides: TGTGCCAGCAGCTCGGGGGTTAGCACTGAAGCTTTCTTT. It encodes CASSSGVSTEAFF.

The table lists this clonotype with many counts. V and J are TRBV19 and TRBJ1-4, with 9 bases fitting TRBD1. CDR3 size: 15 residues. Germline V gene sequence: CDR1 LNHDA, CDR2 SQIVND (reference sequence). V trimming: 4 bases; J trimming: 7 bases; junction bases outside the gene matches: 7. Here the CDR3 reads CASSNPPDRGEKLFF. For the CDR3, the DNA is TGTGCCAGTAGTAACCCCCCGGACAGGGGTGAAAAACTGTTTTTT.

The chain is built from TRBV24-1 and TRBJ1-2; D uncertain. The V gene's germline CDR1 is KGHDR and CDR2 SFDVKD. V was cut by 3 bases and J by 4 bases, with 26 bases left in between. The CDR3 runs to 19 residues. The CDR3 nucleotides are TGTGCCACCAGTGATAGTATGGATGCACTGGATATTCGGGGCTATGGCTACACCTTC. Translating gives CATSDSMDALDIRGYGYTF.

This clonotype was seen ten or more times. V is TRBV9 and J is TRBJ2-4; D possibly corresponds to TRBD1 (5 bases). The germline CDR1 and CDR2 sequences are SGDLS and YYNGEE. The CDR3 loop spans 15 amino acids. The V and J ends lost 3 bases and 8 bases respectively, with 18 bases between them. The CDR3 nucleotides are TGTGCCAGCAGCGAAGAGCAGGGCCTAACGGACATTCAGTACTTC. Its protein product is CASSEEQGLTDIQYF. The full variable domain, rest sourced from reference TRBV9 and TRBJ2-4, is DSGVTQTPKHLITATGQRVTLRCSPRSGDLSVYWYQQSLDQGLQFLIQYYNGEERAKGNILERFSAQQFPDLHSELNLSSLELGDSALYFCASSEEQGLTDIQYFGAGTRLSVL.

This chain connects TRBV24-1 to TRBJ2-2; TRBD1 aligns across 9 bases. This CDR3 region has 15 residues. Germline CDR1 is KGHDR and CDR2 is SFDVKD. Trimming took 9 bases from V and 5 from J; bases not matched to a gene: 9. CDR3 protein: CATAPGQGYTGELFF. The CDR3, as DNA: TGTGCCACCGCTCCGGGACAGGGATATACCGGGGAGCTGTTTTTT.

The rearrangement links TRBV6-5 to TRBJ2-7; 7 bases line up with TRBD1. V lost 10 bases and J lost 1; bases outside the gene matches: 13. Germline lookup yields CDR1 MNHEY and CDR2 SVGAGI. The CDR3 extends over 15 amino acids. CDR3 sequence (DNA): TGTGCCACCCAGTCGTGGGGACAGAAGTCCTACGAGCAGTACTTC. This codes for CATQSWGQKSYEQYF.

The table lists this clonotype with a count of one. The chain employs TRBV7-9 and TRBJ1-2; the D gene is possibly TRBD1 (5 bases). The V end was cut by 6 bases, the J end by 4 bases, with 15 bases between. Per the germline V gene, CDR1 is SEHNR and CDR2 is FQNEAQ (reference sequence). The CDR3 is made up of 14 amino acids. CDR3 sequence (DNA): TGTGCCAGCAGTTTGGTTGGGGGACGCTATGGCTACACCTTC. The encoded protein is CASSLVGGRYGYTF. Full variable domain (outside the CDR3, taken from reference TRBV7-9 and TRBJ1-2): DTGVSQNPRHKITKRGQNVTFRCDPISEHNRLYWYRQTLGQGPEFLTYFQNEAQLEKSRLLSDRFSAERPKGSFSTLEIQRTEQGDSAMYLCASSLVGGRYGYTFGSGTRLTVV.

The gene calls are TRBV2 and TRBJ2-7; D gene unclear. The germline V and J ends were trimmed by 8 bases and 3 bases, with 14 bases remaining between them. The CDR3 extends over 13 amino acids. Per germline, CDR1 SNHLY and CDR2 FYNNEI. The CDR3 DNA sequence: TGTGCCAGCCGTCAACTCTTGGTCTACGAGCAGTACTTC. It codes for CASRQLLVYEQYF.

This clonotype was recorded only once. The chain joins TRBV20-1 to TRBJ2-7; no clear D. V was cut by 4 bases and J by 0 bases, with 7 bases left in between. CDR3 length equals 12 residues. Germline CDR1 DFQATT, CDR2 SNEGSKA (reference sequence). Here the CDR3 DNA reads TGCAGTGCTATCACTGGCTCCTACGAGCAGTACTTC. Translating gives CSAITGSYEQYF.